This TCR beta chain was observed in a study of cytomegalovirus exposure and HLA in healthy donors. About the study: The approximately 120 validation repertoires and the approximately 640 first-cohort repertoires shared a platform, a later analysis reported.

The repertoire was sequenced with immunoSEQ multiplex PCR; TCRdb's copy has only in-frame clones and lacks some. The sample includes roughly 60,000 clones, roughly 94% of them seen just once. A note on this clone: Antigen specificity is unknown.

Study observations and caveats: Reportedly, cytomegalovirus status was diagnosed with high sensitivity and specificity. The authors confirmed in vitro that a few CMV-associated chains were specific for CMV antigens. Many donors shared some public TCRs, even though most TCR sequences were rare.

Sequenced: PBMCs. The sequence was obtained from a woman under 30 in good health and CMV-seropositive.

The CDR3 protein is CASSDEPPSKPQHF. The CDR3 nucleotides are TGTGCCAGCAGTGATGAGCCCCCTTCCAAGCCCCAGCATTTT. The genes are TRBV6-1 and TRBJ1-5; D gene uncertain. This CDR3 has 14 amino acids. Trimming took off 3 bases at V and 8 bases at J, with 14 bases between the two ends. Germline CDR1 and CDR2: MNHNS and SASEGT.